This T cell receptor (beta chain) derives from a study of cytomegalovirus exposure and HLA in healthy donors. Background on the study: Unique TCR beta sequences numbering approximately 120 million came from 150 million to 200 million T cells in an earlier analysis.

PCR primers comprised 60 Vbeta and 13 Jbeta primers. The method was immunoSEQ multiplex PCR; TCRdb's version includes in-frame clones alone and lacks a portion of them. The data show fewer than 85,000 clones, and the top ten clones hold about 4.2%. Likely unrecorded immune exposures existed in these nominally healthy donors. The CDR3 runs 15 residues. Germline trimming cut 3 bases from V and 5 bases from J; bases unmatched to any gene: 7. CDR1 and CDR2 from the germline V gene are MNHEY and SVGAGI. Findings of the study overall: Presence/absence analyses assumed roughly uniform sequencing depth across donors. Associated with cytomegalovirus, according to the listing, were about 160 TCR beta chains.

In the case of this clone: Its target is unknown.

The sequence came from a young man in good health and CMV-seronegative. Sequencing was carried out using PBMCs. The chain is built from TRBV6-5 and TRBJ2-1, with TRBD1 matching over 7 bases. In nucleotides, the CDR3 is TGTGCCAGCAGTTATCGACAGGGAAGGGACAATGAGCAGTTCTTC. This gives the protein CASSYRQGRDNEQFF.